This T cell receptor (beta chain) emerged from a study of blood T cells in healthy people across ages. Through a sample-barcoded 5' primer and a J-beta primer mix, a second PCR was run for roughly 7 to 12 cycles. TCRdb passed the 5' RACE reads through MiXCR, listing each CDR3 protein once. The sample carries 1.5 million to 2 million distinct CDR3 sequences, around half recorded once. Germline assignment: CDR1 SQVTM and CDR2 ANQGSEA. Trimming stripped 4 bases from V and 3 bases from J, with 10 bases between. The CDR3 loop spans 13 amino acids. The chain couples TRBV29-1 to TRBJ1-5, with D perhaps matching TRBD1 (6 bases). The TCR originated in a woman in her forties in good health. The specimen sequenced was blood. The CDR3 bases are TGCAGCGTTGTCTCAGGGGTCAATCAGCCCCAGCATTTT. Its protein is CSVVSGVNQPQHF.